Sequencing of this T cell receptor beta chain was carried out in a study of control samples from healthy donors and cancer patients. Data came from immunoSEQ multiplex PCR; TCRdb stores just in-frame clones and leaves some out. The sample holds approximately 150,000 clones, more than 85% seen once. This CDR3 contains 15 residues. V was trimmed by 4 bases and J by 0 bases, leaving 11 bases between them. CDR1 and CDR2 from the germline V gene are SGHRS and YFSETQ. The chain employs TRBV5-1 and TRBJ1-3; D remains ambiguous. Sequencing was carried out using blood. This receptor was identified in a man aged 25-45 years in good health. CDR3 coding DNA: TGCGCCAGCAGCCGATACAGAGCCTCTGGAAACACCATATATTTT. It translates to CASSRYRASGNTIYF. Complete variable domain (other parts from reference TRBV5-1 and TRBJ1-3): KAGVTQTPRYLIKTRGQQVTLSCSPISGHRSVSWYQQTPGQGLQFLFEYFSETQRNKGNFPGRFSGRQFSNSRSEMNVSTLELGDSALYLCASSRYRASGNTIYFGEGSWLTVV.